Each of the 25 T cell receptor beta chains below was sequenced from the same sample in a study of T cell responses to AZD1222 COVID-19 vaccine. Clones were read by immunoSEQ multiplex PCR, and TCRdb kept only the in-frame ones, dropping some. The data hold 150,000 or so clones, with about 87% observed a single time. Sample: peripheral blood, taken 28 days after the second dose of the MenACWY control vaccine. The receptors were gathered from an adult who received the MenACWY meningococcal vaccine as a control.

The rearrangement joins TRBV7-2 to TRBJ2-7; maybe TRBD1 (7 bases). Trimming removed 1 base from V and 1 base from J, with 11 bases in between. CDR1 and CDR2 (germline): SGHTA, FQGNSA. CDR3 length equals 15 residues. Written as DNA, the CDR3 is TGTGCCAGCAGCTTAGAGGAGGGGGCTTCCTACGAGCAGTACTTC. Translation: CASSLEEGASYEQYF.

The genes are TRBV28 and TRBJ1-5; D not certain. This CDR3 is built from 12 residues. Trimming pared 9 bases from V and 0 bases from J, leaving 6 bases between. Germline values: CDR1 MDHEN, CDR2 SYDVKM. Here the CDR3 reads CASTSSNQPQHF. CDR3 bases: TGTGCCAGTACCTCTAGCAATCAGCCCCAGCATTTT.

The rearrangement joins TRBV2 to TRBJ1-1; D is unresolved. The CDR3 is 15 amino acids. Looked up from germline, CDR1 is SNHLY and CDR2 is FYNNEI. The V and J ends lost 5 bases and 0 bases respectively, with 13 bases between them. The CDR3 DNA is TGTGCCAGCAGTCCCGGACGTTACATGAACACTGAAGCTTTCTTT. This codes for CASSPGRYMNTEAFF.

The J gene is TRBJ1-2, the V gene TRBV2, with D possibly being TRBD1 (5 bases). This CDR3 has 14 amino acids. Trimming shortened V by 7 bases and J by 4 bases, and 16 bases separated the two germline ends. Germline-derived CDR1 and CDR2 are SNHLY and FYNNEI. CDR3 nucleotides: TGTGCCAGCACCCCTTTACGGGGGGGCTATGGCTACACCTTC. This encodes CASTPLRGGYGYTF.

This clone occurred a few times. In DNA, the CDR3 is TGTGCCAGCAGCTTCATACCGAGCAATCAGCCCCAGCATTTT. It is translated as CASSFIPSNQPQHF. The chain joins TRBV7-8 to TRBJ1-5; D gene ambiguous. Per the germline V gene, CDR1 is SGHVS and CDR2 is FQNEAQ. The V end was cut by 3 bases, the J end by 1 base, with 7 bases between. CDR3 length equals 14 residues.

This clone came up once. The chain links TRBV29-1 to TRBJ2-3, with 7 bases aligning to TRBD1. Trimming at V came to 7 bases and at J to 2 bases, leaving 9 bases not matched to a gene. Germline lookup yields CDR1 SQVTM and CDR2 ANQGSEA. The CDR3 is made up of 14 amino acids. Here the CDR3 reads CSGLKQGNTDTQYF. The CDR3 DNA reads TGCAGCGGACTTAAACAGGGGAACACAGATACGCAGTATTTT.

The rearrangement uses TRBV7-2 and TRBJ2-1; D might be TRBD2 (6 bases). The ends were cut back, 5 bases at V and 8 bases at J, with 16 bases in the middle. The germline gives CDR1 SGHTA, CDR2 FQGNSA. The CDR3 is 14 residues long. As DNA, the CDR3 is TGTGCCAGCAGCCCCGGGGACTTCCGGGATGAGCAGTTCTTC. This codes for CASSPGDFRDEQFF. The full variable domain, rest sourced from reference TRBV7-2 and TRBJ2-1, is GAGVSQSPSNKVTEKGKDVELRCDPISGHTALYWYRQSLGQGLEFLIYFQGNSAPDKSGLPSDRFSAERTGGSVSTLTIQRTQQEDSAVYLCASSPGDFRDEQFFGPGTRLTVL.

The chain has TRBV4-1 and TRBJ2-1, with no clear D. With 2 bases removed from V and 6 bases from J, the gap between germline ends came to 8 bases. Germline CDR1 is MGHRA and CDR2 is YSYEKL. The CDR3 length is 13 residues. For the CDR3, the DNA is TGCGCCAGCAGCCAATCACGGGCCAATGAGCAGTTCTTC. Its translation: CASSQSRANEQFF.

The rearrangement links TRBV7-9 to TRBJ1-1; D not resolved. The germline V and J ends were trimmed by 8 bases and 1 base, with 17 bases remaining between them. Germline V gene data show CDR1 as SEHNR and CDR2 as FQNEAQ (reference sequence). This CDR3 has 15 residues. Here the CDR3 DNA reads TGTGCCAGCCAATTATTCAAAGGACCGAACACTGAAGCTTTCTTT. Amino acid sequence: CASQLFKGPNTEAFF.

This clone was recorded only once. Written as DNA, the CDR3 is TGCGCCAGCAGTTCGAGACTCAGCATGATGGCCGAGCAGTACTTC. It codes for CASSSRLSMMAEQYF. The rearrangement uses TRBV4-1 and TRBJ2-7; D remains ambiguous. CDR1 is MGHRA, CDR2 YSYEKL, per germline. The CDR3 loop spans 15 amino acids. V was cut by 6 bases and J by 6 bases, with 21 bases left in between.

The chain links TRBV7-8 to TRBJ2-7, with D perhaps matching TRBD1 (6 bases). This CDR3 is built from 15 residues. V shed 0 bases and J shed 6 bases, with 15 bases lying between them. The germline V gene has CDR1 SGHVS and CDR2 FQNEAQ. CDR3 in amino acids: CASSLAGRGPGEQYF. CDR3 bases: TGTGCCAGCAGCTTAGCGGGCAGGGGCCCCGGCGAGCAGTACTTC.

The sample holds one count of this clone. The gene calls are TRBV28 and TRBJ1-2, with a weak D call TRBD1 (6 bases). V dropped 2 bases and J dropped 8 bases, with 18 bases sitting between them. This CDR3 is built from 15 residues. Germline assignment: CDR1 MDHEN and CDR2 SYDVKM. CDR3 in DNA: TGTGCCAGCAGTTTAGCCCTCCTAGAGGGGGGCGGCTACACCTTC. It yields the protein CASSLALLEGGGYTF.

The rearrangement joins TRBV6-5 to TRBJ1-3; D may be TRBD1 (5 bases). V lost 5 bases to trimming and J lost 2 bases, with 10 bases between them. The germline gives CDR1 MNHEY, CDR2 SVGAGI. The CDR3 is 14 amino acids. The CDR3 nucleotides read TGTGCCAGCAGTCAGCCGGGGGCTGGAAACACCATATATTTT. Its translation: CASSQPGAGNTIYF.

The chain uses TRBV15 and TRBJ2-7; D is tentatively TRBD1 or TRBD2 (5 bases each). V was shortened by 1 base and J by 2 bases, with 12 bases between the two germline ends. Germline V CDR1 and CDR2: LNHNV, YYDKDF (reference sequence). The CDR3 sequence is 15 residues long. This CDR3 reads CATSRVRGRTYEQYF. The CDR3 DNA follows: TGTGCCACCAGCAGAGTCCGGGGACGGACCTACGAGCAGTACTTC.

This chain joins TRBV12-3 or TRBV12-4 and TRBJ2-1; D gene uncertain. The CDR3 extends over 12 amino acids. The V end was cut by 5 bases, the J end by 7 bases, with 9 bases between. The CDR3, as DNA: TGTGCCAGCAGTACCCGGCGGAATGAGCAGTTCTTC. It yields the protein CASSTRRNEQFF.

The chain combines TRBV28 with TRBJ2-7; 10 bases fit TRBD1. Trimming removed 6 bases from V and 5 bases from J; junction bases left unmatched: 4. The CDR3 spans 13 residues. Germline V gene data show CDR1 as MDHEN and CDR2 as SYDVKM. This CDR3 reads CASRAGQGDEQYF. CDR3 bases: TGTGCCAGCAGAGCTGGACAGGGGGACGAGCAGTACTTC.

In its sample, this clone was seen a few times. CDR3 coding DNA: TGTGCCAGTAGTATAGGAGGAGGACAGGGGAATGAAAAACTGTTTTTT. As protein: CASSIGGGQGNEKLFF. This chain uses TRBV19 with TRBJ1-4; TRBD1 agrees at 9 bases. CDR1 and CDR2 from the germline V gene are LNHDA and SQIVND (reference sequence). V shed 1 base, J shed 5 bases, and the junction held 5 bases outside the gene matches. The CDR3 spans 16 residues.

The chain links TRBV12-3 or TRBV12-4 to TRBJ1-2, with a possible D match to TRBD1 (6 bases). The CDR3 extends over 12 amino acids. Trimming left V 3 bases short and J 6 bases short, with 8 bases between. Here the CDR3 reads CASSFAGDGYTF. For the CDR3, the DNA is TGTGCCAGCAGTTTCGCAGGGGATGGCTACACCTTC.

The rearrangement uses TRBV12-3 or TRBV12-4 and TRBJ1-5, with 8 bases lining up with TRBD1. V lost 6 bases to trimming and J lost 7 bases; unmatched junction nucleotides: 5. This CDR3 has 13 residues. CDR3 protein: CASRTGEGQPQHF. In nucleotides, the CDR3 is TGTGCCAGCAGGACAGGGGAAGGGCAGCCCCAGCATTTT.

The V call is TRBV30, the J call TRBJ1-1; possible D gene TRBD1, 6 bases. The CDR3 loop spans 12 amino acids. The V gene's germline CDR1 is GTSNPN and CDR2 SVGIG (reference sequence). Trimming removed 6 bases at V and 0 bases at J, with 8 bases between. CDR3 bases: TGTGCCTGTGGACAGTTGAACACTGAAGCTTTCTTT. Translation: CACGQLNTEAFF. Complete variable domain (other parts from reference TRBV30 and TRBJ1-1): SQTIHQWPATLVQPVGSPLSLECTVEGTSNPNLYWYRQAAGRGLQLLFYSVGIGQISSEVPQNLSASRPQDRQFILSSKKLLLSDSGFYLCACGQLNTEAFFGQGTRLTVV.

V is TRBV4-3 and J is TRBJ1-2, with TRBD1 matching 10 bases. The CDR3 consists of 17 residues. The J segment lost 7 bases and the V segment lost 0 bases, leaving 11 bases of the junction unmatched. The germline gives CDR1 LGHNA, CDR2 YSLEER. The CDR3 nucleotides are TGCGCCAGCAGCCAAGATGCGACCGGGACAGGGGTGTTTGGCTACACCTTC. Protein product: CASSQDATGTGVFGYTF.

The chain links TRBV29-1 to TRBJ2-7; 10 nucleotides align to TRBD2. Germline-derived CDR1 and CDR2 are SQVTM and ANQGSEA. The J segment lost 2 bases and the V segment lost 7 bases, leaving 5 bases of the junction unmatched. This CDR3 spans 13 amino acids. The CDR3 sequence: CSAILAGTYEQYF. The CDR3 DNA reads TGCAGCGCTATACTAGCGGGGACCTACGAGCAGTACTTC.

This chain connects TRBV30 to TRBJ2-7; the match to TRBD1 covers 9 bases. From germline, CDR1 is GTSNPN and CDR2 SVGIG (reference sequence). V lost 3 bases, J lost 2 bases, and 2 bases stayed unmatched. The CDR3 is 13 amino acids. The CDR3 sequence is CAWRTGGPYEQYF. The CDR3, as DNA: TGTGCCTGGAGGACAGGGGGGCCCTACGAGCAGTACTTC.

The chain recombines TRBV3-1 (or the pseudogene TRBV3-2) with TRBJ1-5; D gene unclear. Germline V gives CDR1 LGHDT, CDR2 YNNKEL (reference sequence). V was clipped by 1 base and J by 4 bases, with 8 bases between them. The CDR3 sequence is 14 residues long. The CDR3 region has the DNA TGTGCCAGCAGCCAAGCCTTGGGGAATCAGCCCCAGCATTTT. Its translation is CASSQALGNQPQHF.

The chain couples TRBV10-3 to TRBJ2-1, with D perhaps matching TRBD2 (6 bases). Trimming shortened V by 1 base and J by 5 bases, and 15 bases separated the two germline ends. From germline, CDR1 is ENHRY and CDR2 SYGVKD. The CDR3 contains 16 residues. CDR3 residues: CAISEFNRDWDNEQFF. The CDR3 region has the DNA TGTGCCATCAGTGAGTTTAACCGGGACTGGGACAATGAGCAGTTCTTC.